This TCR beta chain was recorded in a study of T cells in Graves' hyperthyroidism and ophthalmopathy. Study-level information: Peripheral blood was taken when the disease was first diagnosed, before any treatment began.

J was trimmed by 4 bases and V by 3 bases; bases with no gene match: 6. This CDR3 spans 14 amino acids. Germline V lookup: CDR1 SQVTM, CDR2 ANQGSEA. Amplified TCR beta CDR3 regions derived from RNA transcripts. An initial round of RT-PCR targeting the TCR CDR3 relied on the HTBI primer set. Each CDR3 protein is one row after TCRdb ran MiXCR on the multiplex PCR reads. Seen here are about 260,000 distinct CDR3 sequences, 25% to 30% observed once, and the top ten hold about 25%. The origin of this receptor is a man aged 40-55 years with Graves' hyperthyroidism that later progressed to Graves' ophthalmopathy. What was sequenced was blood. The rearrangement uses TRBV29-1 and TRBJ1-1; TRBD1 agrees at 9 bases. This chain's CDR3 is CSVEKGTGTTEAFF. The CDR3 coding sequence is TGCAGCGTTGAGAAGGGGACAGGGACCACTGAAGCTTTCTTT.